The 23 T cell receptor beta chains below were found in one sample sequenced in a study of blood T cell repertoires in COVID-19. Some clones are missing from TCRdb's copy, which holds only in-frame ones; the method was immunoSEQ multiplex PCR. The sample comprises 100,000 to 120,000 clones, 88% of which are singletons, and 3% to 3.5% rests with the top ten. The sequenced sample was peripheral blood. The receptors were gathered from a woman aged 45-60 years with acute or convalescent COVID-19.

This sequence joins TRBV14 and TRBJ1-1; 10 nucleotides align to TRBD1. Unmatched junction bases numbered 14, after V lost 4 bases and J lost 6 bases. The CDR3 has 17 residues. Per germline, CDR1 SGHDN and CDR2 FVKESK. The CDR3 spells CASSLIARQGAVAEAFF. Here the CDR3 DNA reads TGTGCCAGCAGCCTCATTGCGCGACAGGGGGCTGTGGCTGAAGCTTTCTTT. Drawing the rest from reference TRBV14 and TRBJ1-1, the complete variable domain is EAGVTQFPSHSVIEKGQTVTLRCDPISGHDNLYWYRRVMGKEIKFLLHFVKESKQDESGMPNNRFLAERTGGTYSTLKVQPAELEDSGVYFCASSLIARQGAVAEAFFGQGTRLTVV.

The chain recombines TRBV25-1 with TRBJ2-5, with 9 nucleotides matching TRBD2. The CDR3 length is 17 residues. Trimming removed 0 bases from V and 5 bases from J; junction bases left unmatched: 10. CDR1 MGHDK and CDR2 SYGVNS come from the germline V gene. The CDR3 DNA reads as TGTGCCAGCAGTGAATATGGGCTAGCGGGGATTTGGGAGACCCAGTACTTC. Translated: CASSEYGLAGIWETQYF.

The chain combines TRBV24-1 with TRBJ2-2; 9 bases match TRBD1. The V gene's germline CDR1 is KGHDR and CDR2 SFDVKD. The trim removed 10 bases at V and 1 base at J, leaving 6 bases unmatched. The CDR3 has 15 amino acids. Here the CDR3 DNA reads TGTGCCACTGAAAGGGGACAGGGGAACACCGGGGAGCTGTTTTTT. Its protein product is CATERGQGNTGELFF.

V usage is TRBV21-1 and J usage is TRBJ2-7; whether TRBD1, the table's D call, matches the DNA was not checked. TRBV21-1 corresponds to a pseudogene. This CDR3 is built from 18 residues. The chain's CDR3 is CASSGQGARIGGSYEQYF. DNA of the CDR3: TGTGCCAGCAGCGGACAGGGGGCGCGAATTGGGGGCTCCTACGAGCAGTACTTC.

The chain joins TRBV30 to TRBJ1-1; D uncertain. The V end was cut by 0 bases, the J end by 5 bases, with 7 bases between. This CDR3 has 12 amino acids. Germline CDR1 GTSNPN, CDR2 SVGIG (reference sequence). The CDR3 coding sequence is TGTGCCTGGAGTGTTACCGGGACTGAAGCTTTCTTT. This codes for CAWSVTGTEAFF.

The chain has TRBV7-8 and TRBJ1-5, with D tentatively TRBD1 (5 bases). V lost 1 base, J lost 5 bases, and 12 bases lay in between. This CDR3 comprises 15 residues. CDR1 and CDR2 (germline): SGHVS, FQNEAQ. The CDR3 spells CASSLVQGEDQPQHF. The CDR3 DNA is TGTGCCAGCAGCTTAGTCCAGGGCGAAGATCAGCCCCAGCATTTT.

This clone was detected a few times. The rearrangement joins TRBV15 to TRBJ2-1, with 8 bases that match TRBD2. Germline assignment: CDR1 LNHNV and CDR2 YYDKDF (reference sequence). This CDR3 region has 18 residues. Trimming removed 2 bases from V and 7 bases from J; junction bases left unmatched: 16. The CDR3 region is CATSRTATQAGVRNEQFF. Written as DNA, the CDR3 is TGTGCCACCAGCAGAACCGCAACCCAAGCGGGAGTGAGAAATGAGCAGTTCTTC.

The V gene is TRBV5-1, the J gene TRBJ2-6, with D maybe TRBD1 (6 bases). Germline assignment: CDR1 SGHRS and CDR2 YFSETQ. The CDR3 is made up of 18 amino acids. The V and J ends lost 0 bases and 0 bases respectively, with 13 bases between them. The CDR3 DNA follows: TGCGCCAGCAGCTTGGGCTGGACAGCCAACTCTGGGGCCAACGTCCTGACTTTC. It is translated as CASSLGWTANSGANVLTF.

The rearrangement joins TRBV7-8 to TRBJ2-4, with TRBD2 matching over 10 bases. Trimming at V came to 5 bases and at J to 3 bases, leaving 10 bases not matched to a gene. This CDR3 has 17 amino acids. Germline CDR1 SGHVS, CDR2 FQNEAQ. CDR3: CASSPETSGKHKNIQYF. Written as DNA, the CDR3 is TGTGCCAGCAGCCCAGAAACTAGCGGGAAACACAAAAACATTCAGTACTTC.

V and J are TRBV5-1 and TRBJ1-4; 9 bases fit TRBD1. CDR1 SGHRS and CDR2 YFSETQ come from the germline V gene. This CDR3 has 15 amino acids. The V segment lost 4 bases and the J segment 6 bases; nucleotides outside the gene matches: 7. Here the CDR3 DNA reads TGCGCCAGCAGCCCAGATCGACAGGGGGATGAAAAACTGTTTTTT. Protein product: CASSPDRQGDEKLFF.

The chain combines TRBV27 with TRBJ2-7; 16 bases fit TRBD2. The germline V gene encodes CDR1 MNHEY and CDR2 SMNVEV (reference sequence). The CDR3 covers 17 residues. V shed 3 bases, J shed 3 bases, and the junction held 5 bases outside the gene matches. The CDR3 is CASSFGTSGRGIYEQYF. In DNA, the CDR3 is TGTGCCAGCAGTTTCGGGACTAGCGGGAGGGGGATCTACGAGCAGTACTTC.

The rearrangement uses TRBV5-1 and TRBJ2-1; unclear D gene. This CDR3 region has 16 residues. Germline-derived CDR1 and CDR2 are SGHRS and YFSETQ. Trimming shortened V by 0 bases and J by 9 bases, and 19 bases separated the two germline ends. The chain's CDR3 is CASSLGVRPGQGEQFF. The DNA for the CDR3 is TGCGCCAGCAGCTTGGGGGTGCGCCCTGGGCAAGGTGAGCAGTTCTTC.

The V call is TRBV19, the J call TRBJ2-5, with TRBD2 as a possible D gene (6 bases). Germline loops: CDR1 LNHDA, CDR2 SQIVND (reference sequence). Trimming removed 1 base at V and 7 bases at J, with 16 bases between. The CDR3 is 15 residues long. The CDR3 coding sequence is TGTGCCAGTAGTATAGGGGCTGGAGGGCTAGGGACCCAGTACTTC. Translated: CASSIGAGGLGTQYF.

V is TRBV5-1 and J is TRBJ2-5, with 9 bases aligning to TRBD2. V trimming: 5 bases; J trimming: 5 bases; junction bases outside the gene matches: 13. From germline, CDR1 is SGHRS and CDR2 YFSETQ. This CDR3 comprises 16 residues. CDR3 loop: CASRVGSGSPGETQYF. CDR3 in DNA: TGCGCCAGCAGAGTAGGTAGCGGGAGCCCTGGTGAGACCCAGTACTTC.

This chain connects TRBV19 to TRBJ1-2; 11 bases map to TRBD1. Germline values: CDR1 LNHDA, CDR2 SQIVND (reference sequence). The CDR3 sequence is 17 residues long. Unmatched junction bases numbered 16, after V lost 9 bases and J lost 4 bases. The CDR3 nucleotides read TGTGCCAGCACGGGCGGGACAGGGGGAGCGAAGGCCTATGGCTACACCTTC. Translation gives CASTGGTGGAKAYGYTF.

The rearrangement links TRBV28 to TRBJ2-3; unclear D gene. Looked up from germline, CDR1 is MDHEN and CDR2 is SYDVKM. V shed 6 bases and J shed 5 bases, with 12 bases lying between them. There are 13 residues in the CDR3. CDR3 in amino acids: CASRGPEGDTQYF. CDR3 in DNA: TGTGCCAGCAGGGGCCCCGAAGGAGATACGCAGTATTTT.

V gene TRBV7-6 combines with J gene TRBJ1-2; D remains unclear. Germline assignment: CDR1 SGHVS and CDR2 FNYEAQ. V lost 7 bases, J lost 6 bases, and 24 bases lay in between. CDR3 length: 16 amino acids. The CDR3 loop reads CASTPDPAKARDGYTF. CDR3 nucleotides: TGTGCCAGCACTCCCGACCCAGCGAAGGCGAGGGATGGCTACACCTTC.

This chain links TRBV28 with TRBJ2-3; 10 bases map to TRBD2. Germline CDR1 is MDHEN and CDR2 is SYDVKM. With V trimmed by 3 bases and J by 5 bases, 8 bases remained unmatched. The CDR3 loop spans 16 amino acids. The CDR3 coding sequence is TGTGCCAGCAGTTTGGGCGGAGCGGGAGGGGGAGATACGCAGTATTTT. Protein: CASSLGGAGGGDTQYF.

This clone was seen once. The chain links TRBV3-1 (or the pseudogene TRBV3-2) to TRBJ1-1; D not certain. From germline, CDR1 is LGHDT and CDR2 YNNKEL (reference sequence). V was clipped by 5 bases and J by 7 bases, with 17 bases between them. The CDR3 runs 14 residues. CDR3 bases: TGTGCCAGCAGCAACGGAGGAGGCCGGGGTGAAGCTTTCTTT. This codes for CASSNGGGRGEAFF.

The chain joins TRBV27 to TRBJ2-5, with D unclear. The CDR3 has 15 residues. V lost 6 bases and J 4 bases, leaving 18 bases between the germline ends. The germline CDR1 and CDR2 sequences are MNHEY and SMNVEV (reference sequence). The CDR3 nucleotides are TGTGCCAGCAGCCCCGTACTATTCGCCCGAGAGACCCAGTACTTC. It yields the protein CASSPVLFARETQYF.

For the CDR3, the DNA is TGTGCCAGCAGCCTGACTAGCGGCCAGCAGGGGGATGAGCAGTTCTTC. Encoded protein: CASSLTSGQQGDEQFF. The rearrangement joins TRBV7-7 to TRBJ2-1; TRBD2 matches at 9 bases. J was trimmed by 8 bases and V by 5 bases; bases with no gene match: 13. CDR1 and CDR2 from the germline V gene are SSHAT and FNYEAQ (reference sequence). The CDR3 length is 16 residues.

This clone was observed a few times. The chain has TRBV11-3 and TRBJ2-3; D is uncertain. The CDR3 is made up of 13 amino acids. The V and J ends lost 5 bases and 3 bases respectively, with 9 bases between them. Looked up from germline, CDR1 is SGHNT and CDR2 is YENEEA. For the CDR3, the DNA is TGTGCCAGCAGCCACACACAAACAGATACGCAGTATTTT. Amino acids: CASSHTQTDTQYF.

The V and J genes are TRBV11-2 and TRBJ2-7, with 10 bases aligning to TRBD2. The CDR3 is made up of 16 amino acids. Losses at the gene ends were 0 bases for V and 3 bases for J; bases not matched to a gene: 5. Germline V gene sequence: CDR1 SGHAT, CDR2 FQNNGV. CDR3 in amino acids: CASSLEAGGRYYEQYF. The CDR3 region has the DNA TGTGCCAGCAGCTTAGAAGCGGGAGGGCGATACTACGAGCAGTACTTC. The full variable domain, in which reference TRBV11-2 and TRBJ2-7 provide the parts outside the CDR3, is EAGVAQSPRYKIIEKRQSVAFWCNPISGHATLYWYQQILGQGPKLLIQFQNNGVVDDSQLPKDRFSAERLKGVDSTLKIQPAKLEDSAVYLCASSLEAGGRYYEQYFGPGTRLTVT.